The T cell receptor beta chain under discussion was sequenced for a study of Graves' ophthalmopathy and Graves' hyperthyroidism. For repertoire sequencing, the TCR beta CDR3 regions were amplified from RNA transcripts. The workflow started with a first-round RT-PCR run with HTBI primers and then moved on to a second-round multiplex PCR. TCRdb recomputed calls from the multiplex PCR reads with MiXCR, one row per CDR3 protein. The data show almost 750,000 distinct CDR3 sequences, roughly 41% seen once. This clonotype was seen many times. CDR1 is LNHDA, CDR2 SQIVND, per germline (reference sequence). The CDR3 spans 13 residues. The V segment lost 10 bases and the J segment 8 bases; nucleotides outside the gene matches: 11. Certain patients, namely those with other autoimmune diseases, uncontrolled infections, pregnancy or lactation, were excluded.

This sequence joins TRBV19 and TRBJ1-2; 9 bases agree with TRBD1. The sample taken for sequencing was peripheral blood. This receptor was taken from an adult man with Graves' ophthalmopathy. CDR3 DNA: TGTGCCACCTCGGGACAGGGACGTGGAGGCTACACCTTC. Protein sequence: CATSGQGRGGYTF.